A selection of T cell receptor beta chains follows, all from one sample in a study of shared clonotypes between healthy human individuals. Sequencing was performed with immunoSEQ multiplex PCR; in TCRdb, only in-frame clones are kept and a portion is missing. This table has 1.6 million or so clones, approximately 97% appearing once. Sequences were obtained from naive CD4+ T cells sorted from blood. The receptors originated from a man younger than 45 in good health. CDR3s include the opening cysteine and the closing phenylalanine or tryptophan. A D gene is named only where the DNA matches it firmly. Expanded clones are given a class, and other clones once, few, many or no size at all.

d_call,clone_size,j_call,v_call,cdr3_aa,cdr3_nt
TRBD2,NA,TRBJ2-2,TRBV4-3,CASSQDGTSGITGELFF,TGCGCCAGCAGCCAAGACGGGACTAGCGGTATAACCGGGGAGCTGTTTTTT
NA,NA,TRBJ2-7,TRBV11-2,CASSLGVLRSYEQYF,TGTGCCAGCAGCTTAGGGGTACTACGCTCCTACGAGCAGTACTTC
TRBD2,NA,TRBJ2-5,TRBV19,CASSIGPGREETQYF,TGTGCCAGTAGTATAGGGCCCGGGAGGGAGGAGACCCAGTACTTC
NA,NA,TRBJ2-2,TRBV7-9,CASSSQLQGVNTGELFF,TGTGCCAGCAGCTCCCAATTACAGGGAGTTAACACCGGGGAGCTGTTTTTT
TRBD1,NA,TRBJ1-5,TRBV29-1,CSVGGTDSNQPQHF,TGCAGCGTTGGCGGGACAGATAGCAATCAGCCCCAGCATTTT
NA,NA,TRBJ1-3,TRBV28,CASSPAAPAGNTIYF,TGTGCCAGCAGTCCGGCGGCTCCAGCTGGAAACACCATATATTTT
NA,NA,TRBJ2-7,TRBV28,CASGGDNPYEQYF,TGTGCCAGCGGAGGGGACAATCCCTACGAGCAGTACTTC
NA,NA,TRBJ2-2,TRBV25-1,CASSPLTNTGELFF,TGTGCCAGCAGCCCCCTTACGAACACCGGGGAGCTGTTTTTT
NA,NA,TRBJ1-4,TRBV6-6,CASRGLQTNEKLFF,TGTGCCAGCAGGGGCCTTCAAACTAATGAAAAACTGTTTTTT
NA,NA,TRBJ1-1,TRBV5-1,CASSLVFARDTEAFF,TGCGCCAGCAGCTTGGTGTTCGCTCGTGACACTGAAGCTTTCTTT
TRBD2,NA,TRBJ2-1,TRBV7-2,CASSRGSGRATYSSEQFF,TGTGCCAGCAGCCGGGGTAGCGGGAGGGCCACATATTCTTCTGAGCAGTTCTTC
TRBD1,NA,TRBJ2-1,TRBV6-5,CASSRTGSSYNEQFF,TGTGCCAGCAGTCGGACAGGTAGCTCCTACAATGAGCAGTTCTTC
TRBD1,NA,TRBJ1-5,TRBV27,CASSMDRVQPQHF,TGTGCCAGCAGTATGGACAGGGTTCAGCCCCAGCATTTT
TRBD1,NA,TRBJ2-7,TRBV7-9,CASSKDRDHHYHYEQYF,TGTGCCAGCAGCAAAGACAGGGACCACCATTACCACTACGAGCAGTACTTC
NA,NA,TRBJ2-5,TRBV5-5,CASSLRETQYF,TGTGCCAGCAGCTTGCGAGAGACCCAGTACTTC
TRBD2,once,TRBJ2-3,TRBV15,CATSRYLAGGTDTQYF,TGTGCCACCAGCAGATACCTAGCGGGAGGCACAGATACGCAGTATTTT
TRBD1,NA,TRBJ2-1,TRBV6-1,CASGDRYNEQFF,TGTGCCAGCGGGGACAGGTACAATGAGCAGTTCTTC
TRBD1,NA,TRBJ2-1,TRBV29-1,CSVAWDRVVHEQFF,TGCAGCGTTGCATGGGACAGGGTCGTTCATGAGCAGTTCTTC
TRBD2,NA,TRBJ2-3,TRBV27,CASSSPPLAGAETDTQYF,TGTGCCAGCAGTTCCCCCCCACTAGCGGGAGCTGAGACAGATACGCAGTATTTT
NA,NA,TRBJ1-2,TRBV7-2,CASSSTAPYGYTF,TGTGCCAGCAGTTCTACAGCTCCCTATGGCTACACCTTC
NA,NA,TRBJ1-4,TRBV20-1,CSARDPLGLFF,TGCAGTGCTAGAGATCCCTTGGGACTGTTTTTT
NA,NA,TRBJ2-7,TRBV5-4,CASSLAGLSSYEQYF,TGTGCCAGCAGCTTGGCGGGATTAAGCTCCTACGAGCAGTACTTC
NA,NA,TRBJ2-1,TRBV7-2,CASSSPALGGSYNEQFF,TGTGCCAGCAGCTCCCCAGCCTTAGGAGGCTCCTACAATGAGCAGTTCTTC
NA,NA,TRBJ1-5,TRBV25-1,CASSAHGGNQPQHF,TGTGCCAGCAGTGCCCACGGAGGCAATCAGCCCCAGCATTTT
NA,NA,TRBJ1-5,TRBV6-6,CASRRGLVQPQHF,TGTGCCAGCAGACGGGGGCTGGTTCAGCCCCAGCATTTT
NA,NA,TRBJ2-7,TRBV5-1,CASSPGERLPYEQYF,TGCGCCAGCAGCCCGGGAGAGAGACTTCCCTACGAGCAGTACTTC
TRBD2,NA,TRBJ2-7,TRBV30,CAWIARAANGSGTPPEQYF,TGTGCCTGGATAGCCCGGGCCGCTAACGGTAGCGGGACTCCTCCCGAGCAGTACTTC
TRBD1,NA,TRBJ1-1,TRBV10-2,CASSEWRGQGSTEAFF,TGCGCCAGCAGTGAGTGGCGCGGACAGGGTTCCACTGAAGCTTTCTTT
NA,once,TRBJ2-1,TRBV5-1,CASSPGNNEQFF,TGCGCCAGCAGCCCAGGGAATAATGAGCAGTTCTTC
NA,NA,TRBJ2-3,TRBV5-1,CASSLVGADTQYF,TGCGCCAGCAGCTTGGTAGGAGCAGATACGCAGTATTTT
NA,once,TRBJ2-1,TRBV9,CASSPKITVSDEQFF,TGTGCCAGCAGCCCCAAGATCACAGTAAGCGATGAGCAGTTCTTC
TRBD1,once,TRBJ1-2,TRBV6-6,CASSYSRTGDYGYTF,TGTGCCAGCAGTTACTCAAGGACAGGGGATTATGGCTACACCTTC
NA,NA,TRBJ2-2,TRBV18,CASSPSAGINTGELFF,TGTGCCAGCTCACCATCGGCAGGGATTAACACCGGGGAGCTGTTTTTT
NA,NA,TRBJ2-1,TRBV11-3,CASTPGGVTAYNEQFF,TGTGCCAGCACCCCAGGGGGGGTAACAGCCTACAATGAGCAGTTCTTC
NA,once,TRBJ2-7,TRBV19,CASSPAGHEQYF,TGTGCCAGTAGTCCGGCAGGCCACGAGCAGTACTTC
NA,NA,TRBJ1-1,TRBV2,CASREQNTEAFF,TGTGCCAGCAGAGAACAAAACACTGAAGCTTTCTTT
TRBD2,NA,TRBJ2-5,TRBV6-1,CASSEELAVQETQYF,TGTGCCAGCAGTGAAGAACTAGCGGTACAAGAGACCCAGTACTTC
TRBD2,NA,TRBJ2-3,TRBV7-8,CASSLTRTSGRGRADTQYF,TGTGCCAGCAGCTTAACCCGGACTAGCGGGAGAGGCCGCGCAGATACGCAGTATTTT
TRBD1,once,TRBJ2-6,TRBV5-6,CASSVGQAKTF,TGTGCCAGCAGCGTCGGACAGGCAAAGACTTTC
NA,NA,TRBJ2-1,TRBV27,CASSSSRIEQFF,TGTGCCAGCAGTTCCTCCCGAATTGAGCAGTTCTTC
TRBD1,NA,TRBJ2-5,TRBV20-1,CSAQGVETQYF,TGCAGTGCTCAGGGGGTGGAGACCCAGTACTTC
NA,NA,TRBJ2-1,TRBV6-1,CASSEALGRGPSYNEQFF,TGTGCCAGCAGTGAAGCACTAGGTCGTGGCCCCTCCTACAATGAGCAGTTCTTC
NA,few,TRBJ2-5,TRBV5-1,CASSLGFQETQYF,TGCGCCAGCAGCTTGGGTTTCCAAGAGACCCAGTACTTC
NA,NA,TRBJ2-6,TRBV15,CATSSWGANVLTF,TGTGCCACCAGCAGCTGGGGGGCCAACGTCCTGACTTTC
TRBD1,NA,TRBJ2-5,TRBV9,CASSVDTGGQETQYF,TGTGCCAGCAGCGTAGACACAGGGGGACAAGAGACCCAGTACTTC
NA,NA,TRBJ1-5,TRBV6-5,CASSTLNQPQHF,TGTGCCAGCAGTACCTTGAATCAGCCCCAGCATTTT
NA,NA,TRBJ1-3,TRBV28,CASSLAWMSGNTIYF,TGTGCCAGCAGTCTGGCCTGGATGTCTGGAAACACCATATATTTT
NA,NA,TRBJ2-3,TRBV27,CASSYLTDTQYF,TGTGCCAGCAGTTACCTCACAGATACGCAGTATTTT
TRBD2,once,TRBJ2-3,TRBV15,CATRTSGSYTQYF,TGTGCCACCAGGACTAGCGGGAGTTATACGCAGTATTTT
TRBD2,NA,TRBJ2-1,TRBV28,CASSLVLAGGNEQFF,TGTGCCAGCAGTTTAGTTCTAGCGGGAGGGAATGAGCAGTTCTTC
TRBD2,NA,TRBJ2-1,TRBV19,CASTPLAGYNEQFF,TGTGCCAGTACCCCCCTAGCGGGATACAATGAGCAGTTCTTC
NA,NA,TRBJ2-1,TRBV7-2,CASSEDRVRQFF,TGTGCCAGCAGCGAAGACCGGGTACGGCAGTTCTTC
TRBD2,once,TRBJ2-1,TRBV7-2,CASSSIFLAGGPGYNEQFF,TGTGCCAGCAGCTCGATCTTCCTAGCGGGAGGGCCAGGGTACAATGAGCAGTTCTTC
NA,NA,TRBJ1-2,TRBV27,CASSLSPRSGVNYGYTF,TGTGCCAGCAGTTTATCCCCAAGGTCAGGGGTCAACTATGGCTACACCTTC
TRBD1,once,TRBJ2-7,TRBV30,CAWGQAQYEQYF,TGTGCCTGGGGACAGGCCCAATACGAGCAGTACTTC
NA,NA,TRBJ1-1,TRBV28,CASSWYLGSGDTEAFF,TGTGCCAGCAGTTGGTACTTGGGTTCCGGGGACACTGAAGCTTTCTTT
NA,NA,TRBJ1-1,TRBV18,CASSPPLVERVNTEAFF,TGTGCCAGCTCACCCCCGCTGGTCGAACGGGTGAACACTGAAGCTTTCTTT
NA,NA,TRBJ1-1,TRBV6-1,CASSEFSSYGLAAFF,TGTGCCAGCAGTGAATTTTCATCGTACGGACTAGCAGCTTTCTTT
NA,NA,TRBJ2-7,TRBV11-1,CASSSDRPYEQYF,TGTGCCAGCAGCTCAGACAGACCCTACGAGCAGTACTTC
NA,NA,TRBJ2-2,TRBV25-1,CASSQGYPGELFF,TGTGCCAGCAGTCAGGGCTATCCCGGGGAGCTGTTTTTT